This entry lists 14 T cell receptor beta chains sequenced from one sample in a study of blood T cell repertoires in COVID-19. Clones were read by immunoSEQ multiplex PCR, and TCRdb kept only the in-frame ones, dropping some. The sample lists about 60,000 clones; about 91% were seen once. The sample taken for sequencing was peripheral blood. These receptors were taken from a man in his sixties with acute or convalescent COVID-19.

CDR3 sequence reads: CASSEALFQGSNQPQHF. The CDR3 DNA reads as TGTGCCAGCAGTGAAGCGCTTTTCCAGGGAAGCAATCAGCCCCAGCATTTT. The chain links TRBV6-1 to TRBJ1-5; perhaps TRBD1 as D (5 bases). The CDR3 contains 17 residues. The germline gives CDR1 MNHNS, CDR2 SASEGT. Trimming took off 0 bases at V and 1 base at J, with 13 bases between the two ends.

The chain has TRBV7-9 and TRBJ2-3, with 11 positions matching TRBD1. CDR1 and CDR2 (germline): SEHNR, FQNEAQ (reference sequence). The CDR3 spans 15 residues. V was clipped by 4 bases and J by 4 bases; unmatched bases: 4. The CDR3 loop reads CASSWGQGEADTQYF. CDR3 nucleotide sequence: TGTGCCAGCAGCTGGGGACAGGGGGAAGCAGATACGCAGTATTTT.

The rearrangement joins TRBV28 to TRBJ2-1; 8 bases match TRBD2. CDR3 length: 17 amino acids. CDR1 and CDR2 from the germline V gene are MDHEN and SYDVKM. V dropped 10 bases and J dropped 9; count of bases not matched to a gene: 23. The CDR3 reads CATTVYTSGPNGGEQFF. The CDR3 DNA reads as TGTGCCACCACAGTTTATACTAGCGGTCCCAATGGAGGTGAGCAGTTCTTC.

This clone was detected only once. CDR3 sequence: CAISERREFTGELFF. As DNA, the CDR3 is TGTGCCATCAGTGAGCGGCGGGAGTTCACCGGGGAGCTGTTTTTT. This chain connects TRBV10-3 to TRBJ2-2; TRBD2 matches at 7 bases. The CDR3 runs to 15 residues. Germline values: CDR1 ENHRY, CDR2 SYGVKD. Trimming cost V 2 bases and J 4 bases; bases outside gene matches: 4.

V gene TRBV11-3 combines with J gene TRBJ1-1; 7 bases match TRBD1. Germline V lookup: CDR1 SGHNT, CDR2 YENEEA. The V segment lost 2 bases and the J segment 2 bases; nucleotides outside the gene matches: 5. This CDR3 region has 15 residues. This CDR3 is CASSLQQGLNTEAFF. The CDR3 DNA reads as TGTGCCAGCAGCTTACAACAGGGGCTTAACACTGAAGCTTTCTTT.

The chain joins TRBV7-2 to TRBJ2-2, with D perhaps TRBD1 (5 bases). Germline values: CDR1 SGHTA, CDR2 FQGNSA. Between the trimmed V and J ends, which lost 1 base and 0 bases, there was a span of 6 bases. CDR3 length: 15 residues. The chain's CDR3 is CASSLEQANTGELFF. The DNA of the CDR3 is TGTGCCAGCAGCTTAGAACAGGCGAACACCGGGGAGCTGTTTTTT.

The chain carries TRBV7-2 and TRBJ1-4, with 10 bases fitting TRBD1. The CDR3 has 16 amino acids. Germline loops: CDR1 SGHTA, CDR2 FQGNSA. V dropped 2 bases and J dropped 9; count of bases not matched to a gene: 9. The CDR3, as DNA: TGTGCCAGCAGCTTAATTTTCGGGACAGGGGTTCAAAAACTGTTTTTT. Translation: CASSLIFGTGVQKLFF.

The chain combines TRBV9 with TRBJ1-3; no reliable D call. CDR3 length: 14 residues. Germline CDR1 and CDR2: SGDLS and YYNGEE. Trimming took off 0 bases at V and 0 bases at J, with 4 bases between the two ends. DNA for the CDR3: TGTGCCAGCAGCGTAGACAGCTCTGGAAACACCATATATTTT. Encoded protein: CASSVDSSGNTIYF.

In regard to this clone: Other nucleotide sequences in the sample specify the same CDR3. This rearrangement joins TRBV6-5 to TRBJ1-5; 8 bases map to TRBD1. Germline V gene lookup returns CDR1 MNHEY and CDR2 SVGAGI. J gave up 4 bases and V 6 bases, and 5 bases lay outside the gene matches. CDR3 length: 14 amino acids. CDR3 nucleotides: TGTGCCAGCAGAAGGGGGACAGGTAATCAGCCCCAGCATTTT. Translation gives CASRRGTGNQPQHF.

This chain connects TRBV27 to TRBJ2-7; 8 bases align to TRBD2. Trimming cost V 0 bases and J 1 base; bases outside gene matches: 2. This CDR3 has 15 residues. Germline CDR1 and CDR2: MNHEY and SMNVEV (reference sequence). The DNA for the CDR3 is TGTGCCAGCAGTTTATCAGGGACTAGTTCCTACGAGCAGTACTTC. It yields the protein CASSLSGTSSYEQYF.

V and J are TRBV4-3 and TRBJ1-1; D is unresolved. CDR1 and CDR2 (germline): LGHNA, YSLEER. CDR3 length: 14 residues. V was trimmed by 4 bases and J by 1 base, leaving 10 bases between them. The CDR3 loop is CASSLEAENTEAFF. The CDR3 nucleotides are TGCGCCAGCAGCCTTGAGGCGGAGAACACTGAAGCTTTCTTT.

The CDR3 loop reads CASSKWTRDSNTEAFF. The CDR3, as DNA: TGTGCCAGCAGCAAGTGGACTAGAGATTCGAACACTGAAGCTTTCTTT. The chain joins TRBV21-1 to TRBJ1-1. TRBV21-1 is recorded as a pseudogene. The CDR3 sequence is 16 residues long.

This clone was counted a single time. For the CDR3, the DNA is TGTGCCAGCTCACCCGGGACTAGCGGGATACCTTACGAGCAGTACTTC. It encodes CASSPGTSGIPYEQYF. The J gene is TRBJ2-7, the V gene TRBV18; 13 nucleotides line up with TRBD2. The CDR3 is 16 amino acids. Per the germline V gene, CDR1 is KGHSH and CDR2 is LQKENI. V shed 3 bases and J 4 bases; nucleotides not matched to a gene: 6.

The chain combines TRBV19 with TRBJ2-3; possibly TRBD1 for D (6 bases). In germline, CDR1 is LNHDA, CDR2 SQIVND (reference sequence). The CDR3 spans 13 residues. The germline V and J ends were trimmed by 9 bases and 1 base, with 11 bases remaining between them. The CDR3 DNA reads as TGTGCCAGCCGGGACACTGGCACAGATACGCAGTATTTT. This encodes CASRDTGTDTQYF.